Reported below is one T cell receptor beta chain. Antigen unknown. A multiplex PCR was run with 60 Vbeta primers and 13 Jbeta primers. Here immunoSEQ multiplex PCR was the method, and the copy in TCRdb shows in-frame clones only, minus some. The sample shows some 180,000 clones, roughly 82% of them seen only once. This specimen belongs to a study of cytomegalovirus exposure and HLA in healthy donors. Findings of the study overall: Most subjects' HLA-A and HLA-B alleles were reportedly predicted from TCR beta sequences. HLA restriction was apparent for most CMV-associated TCR beta chains in a later analysis. Exclusion as indistinguishable affected some V segments, including TRBV6-2 and TRBV6-3. An analysis was carried out later, and it reportedly showed fewer N-insertions in an Asian-associated ancestry cluster than the 666-donor mean.

Trimming pared 1 base from V and 3 bases from J, leaving 10 bases between. This CDR3 has 14 residues. Germline V gene lookup returns CDR1 SGHAT and CDR2 FQNNGV. Specimen: PBMCs. The chain joins TRBV11-2 to TRBJ2-7; D is undetermined. This receptor was taken from a girl aged 2 to 10 in good health and CMV-seropositive. The chain's CDR3 is CASSLASVVYEQYF. The CDR3 DNA reads TGTGCCAGCAGCTTAGCCAGCGTGGTCTACGAGCAGTACTTC.